This TCR beta chain was identified in a study of T cells in Graves' hyperthyroidism and ophthalmopathy. About the study: Peripheral blood was collected at initial diagnosis, before any treatment.

For the diagnoses, clinical symptoms, serum thyroxine and TRAb, thyroid ultrasound and orbital computed tomography were used. Researchers amplified the TCR beta CDR3 regions from RNA transcripts. The TCR CDR3 first-round RT-PCR relied on the HTBI primer set. TCRdb ran MiXCR on the multiplex PCR reads and lists one entry per CDR3 protein. The sample has some 740,000 distinct CDR3 sequences; approximately 14% are singletons. This clonotype showed up just a few times. Germline V gives CDR1 GTSNPN, CDR2 SVGIG (reference sequence). V lost 2 bases to trimming and J lost 1 base, with 5 bases between them. The CDR3 runs to 12 residues.

This sequence was found in a woman between 18 and 29 years old with Graves' hyperthyroidism. The specimen sequenced was blood. The V and J genes are TRBV30 and TRBJ1-1; D uncertain. Here the CDR3 DNA reads TGTGCCTGGAGTATTTCGAACACTGAAGCTTTCTTT. Amino acids: CAWSISNTEAFF.